A single count supports the clone carrying this T cell receptor beta chain. Per the original methods: Quantification of nucleated cells was approximated via reference gene primer amplification. Clones were read by immunoSEQ multiplex PCR, and TCRdb kept only the in-frame ones, dropping some. V, J and clone size derive from that table, while D and trimming were established from the DNA sequence. The profile shows under 300,000 clones, approximately 85% of them singletons. This sample is part of a study of blood T cell repertoires in COVID-19. The wider study: Spain, Italy and the United States supplied samples that represented acute and convalescent COVID-19. The cDNA or gDNA used as material had been derived from T cells, B-cell-depleted T cells, or PBMCs.

Source material: peripheral blood. This sequence originates from a woman in her sixties or seventies with acute or convalescent COVID-19.

This chain's CDR3 is CASSPAGENTEAFF. In DNA form, the CDR3 reads TGTGCCAGCAGCCCAGCAGGGGAGAACACTGAAGCTTTCTTT. V usage is TRBV14 and J usage is TRBJ1-1, with D maybe TRBD1 (6 bases). V was shortened by 4 bases and J by 1 base, with 10 bases between the two germline ends. Germline loops: CDR1 SGHDN, CDR2 FVKESK. CDR3 length equals 14 residues.